This TCR beta chain comes out of a study of cytomegalovirus exposure and HLA in healthy donors. At the level of the study: The roughly 670 first-cohort repertoires shared a platform with the roughly 130 validation repertoires, as reported in a later analysis. Regarding the study as a whole: Cytomegalovirus association was listed for 150 or so TCR beta chains.

Libraries were prepared by immunoSEQ multiplex PCR; TCRdb keeps only in-frame clonotypes and omits some of them. Of 100,000 to 150,000 clones in the sample, 70% to 90% are singletons; the top ten hold roughly 2%. The CDR3 spans 13 residues. CDR1 is SGHRS and CDR2 is YFSETQ in the germline V gene. The approximately 120-subject validation cohort, separate from the roughly 670-subject first cohort, included the donors. With regard to this clone: The antigen is not known. The junction departs from germline at one end; a sequencing error may be responsible.

Sequences were obtained from PBMCs. The receptor comes from a woman younger than 30 in good health and CMV-seronegative. This chain uses TRBV5-1 with TRBJ2-7, with D possibly being TRBD1 (6 bases). The CDR3 loop is CASSLDPTGTHSF. DNA for the CDR3: TGCGCCAGCAGCTTGGACCCGACCGGGACACATTCCTTC.